This TCR beta chain stems from a study of blood T cell repertoires in COVID-19. The CDR3 is 16 amino acids. CDR1 is MNHEY, CDR2 SMNVEV, per germline (reference sequence). V was clipped by 0 bases and J by 3 bases, with 9 bases between them. TCRdb's table, derived via immunoSEQ multiplex PCR, lists solely in-frame clones and lacks some. Of 150,000 to 200,000 clones listed, 81% are singletons. This sequence joins TRBV27 and TRBJ2-6, with D perhaps matching TRBD2 (6 bases). This receptor was taken from a man in his 60s with active or convalescent COVID-19. Sequenced material: peripheral blood. CDR3 nucleotides: TGTGCCAGCAGTTTATCGTGGGGGGTTGGGGCCAACGTCCTGACTTTC. Translation gives CASSLSWGVGANVLTF.